These T cell receptor beta chains were read from a single sample in a study of cytomegalovirus exposure and HLA in healthy donors. Produced via immunoSEQ multiplex PCR; TCRdb's table is partial and in-frame only. The table shows 300,000 to 350,000 clones, with around 90% occurring only once. The sample was PBMCs. The origin of the receptors is a man younger than 40 in good health and CMV-seronegative. Both conserved end residues are part of each CDR3. Fields, in order: CDR3 length, J gene, D gene, V gene, clone size, CDR3 protein, CDR3 DNA. The D gene is left open where the match is weak. For some rows the clone size is stated as once, few or many, or as a class when expanded; others skip it.

CDR3 length: 18
J gene: TRBJ2-2
D gene: .
V gene: TRBV4-3
clone size: .
CDR3 protein: CASSQDRTGVGERGELFF
CDR3 DNA: TGCGCCAGCAGCCAAGATAGGACGGGGGTGGGTGAACGTGGGGAGCTGTTTTTT

CDR3 length: 20
J gene: TRBJ2-3
D gene: TRBD1
V gene: TRBV7-6
clone size: once
CDR3 protein: CASSLVSGTGFPVRTDTQYF
CDR3 DNA: TGTGCCAGCAGCTTAGTATCGGGGACAGGGTTTCCAGTACGCACAGATACGCAGTATTTT

CDR3 length: 16
J gene: TRBJ2-1
D gene: .
V gene: TRBV9
clone size: .
CDR3 protein: CASSVEGGGEGNEQFF
CDR3 DNA: TGTGCCAGCAGCGTAGAAGGGGGAGGGGAGGGCAATGAGCAGTTCTTC

CDR3 length: 17
J gene: TRBJ2-2
D gene: TRBD2
V gene: TRBV4-2
clone size: .
CDR3 protein: CASSQDWSGGAAGELFF
CDR3 DNA: TGTGCCAGCAGCCAAGATTGGAGCGGGGGGGCAGCCGGGGAGCTGTTTTTT

CDR3 length: 13
J gene: TRBJ2-7
D gene: .
V gene: TRBV29-1
clone size: .
CDR3 protein: CSVEGTVTYEQYF
CDR3 DNA: TGCAGCGTTGAAGGGACAGTTACCTACGAGCAGTACTTC

CDR3 length: 17
J gene: TRBJ2-5
D gene: TRBD2
V gene: TRBV30
clone size: .
CDR3 protein: CAWSRASGVAAVETQYF
CDR3 DNA: TGTGCCTGGAGTAGGGCTAGCGGGGTCGCCGCCGTGGAGACCCAGTACTTC

CDR3 length: 16
J gene: TRBJ1-2
D gene: TRBD1
V gene: TRBV4-3
clone size: .
CDR3 protein: CASSHRHAGGLLGYTF
CDR3 DNA: TGCGCCAGCAGCCATCGTCACGCAGGGGGCCTTTTAGGCTACACCTTC

CDR3 length: 14
J gene: TRBJ2-4
D gene: .
V gene: TRBV6-5
clone size: .
CDR3 protein: CASSYRERRNIQYF
CDR3 DNA: TGTGCCAGCAGTTACCGGGAGCGAAGAAACATTCAGTACTTC

CDR3 length: 15
J gene: TRBJ2-6
D gene: .
V gene: TRBV6-1
clone size: .
CDR3 protein: CASRDGGSGANVLTF
CDR3 DNA: TGTGCCAGCAGAGACGGGGGCTCTGGGGCCAACGTCCTGACTTTC

CDR3 length: 16
J gene: TRBJ2-5
D gene: TRBD2
V gene: TRBV2
clone size: .
CDR3 protein: CASSRGLAGPQETQYF
CDR3 DNA: TGTGCCAGCAGTAGGGGACTAGCGGGGCCTCAAGAGACCCAGTACTTC

CDR3 length: 14
J gene: TRBJ1-2
D gene: TRBD1
V gene: TRBV25-1
clone size: few
CDR3 protein: CASSPQGKGYGYTF
CDR3 DNA: TGTGCCAGCAGTCCACAGGGGAAGGGCTATGGCTACACCTTC

CDR3 length: 16
J gene: TRBJ1-1
D gene: .
V gene: TRBV5-1
clone size: .
CDR3 protein: CASRPEPGELLTEAFF
CDR3 DNA: TGCGCCAGCAGACCTGAGCCAGGGGAACTTTTAACTGAAGCTTTCTTT

CDR3 length: 12
J gene: TRBJ2-7
D gene: .
V gene: TRBV5-1
clone size: .
CDR3 protein: CASSLGDYEQYF
CDR3 DNA: TGCGCCAGCAGCTTAGGGGACTACGAGCAGTACTTC

CDR3 length: 13
J gene: TRBJ1-4
D gene: .
V gene: TRBV10-3
clone size: .
CDR3 protein: CAISDVREEKLFF
CDR3 DNA: TGTGCCATCAGTGACGTTCGGGAGGAAAAACTGTTTTTT

CDR3 length: 18
J gene: TRBJ2-7
D gene: TRBD1
V gene: TRBV15
clone size: .
CDR3 protein: CATSRVRGGTGQGYEQYF
CDR3 DNA: TGTGCCACCAGCAGAGTGAGGGGGGGTACGGGACAGGGTTACGAGCAGTACTTC

CDR3 length: 15
J gene: TRBJ1-1
D gene: .
V gene: TRBV19
clone size: few
CDR3 protein: CASSTPSGGDTEAFF
CDR3 DNA: TGTGCCAGTAGTACACCATCGGGGGGGGACACTGAAGCTTTCTTT

CDR3 length: 13
J gene: TRBJ2-7
D gene: .
V gene: TRBV6-5
clone size: once
CDR3 protein: CASSYSGPGEQYF
CDR3 DNA: TGTGCCAGCAGTTACTCGGGCCCGGGGGAGCAGTACTTC

CDR3 length: 15
J gene: TRBJ2-7
D gene: .
V gene: TRBV5-1
clone size: .
CDR3 protein: CASSPYIGGGYEQYF
CDR3 DNA: TGCGCCAGCAGCCCTTACATCGGAGGTGGGTACGAGCAGTACTTC

CDR3 length: 16
J gene: TRBJ2-3
D gene: TRBD2
V gene: TRBV11-2
clone size: .
CDR3 protein: CASSWIAGGHGDTQYF
CDR3 DNA: TGTGCCAGCAGCTGGATCGCGGGGGGGCATGGAGATACGCAGTATTTT

CDR3 length: 14
J gene: TRBJ1-1
D gene: TRBD1
V gene: TRBV7-9
clone size: .
CDR3 protein: CASSPGQGVTEAFF
CDR3 DNA: TGTGCCAGCAGCCCTGGACAGGGGGTAACTGAAGCTTTCTTT

CDR3 length: 17
J gene: TRBJ1-1
D gene: TRBD1
V gene: TRBV11-2
clone size: .
CDR3 protein: CASSSYGTGGKGTEAFF
CDR3 DNA: TGTGCCAGCAGCTCCTATGGGACAGGGGGCAAGGGTACTGAAGCTTTCTTT

CDR3 length: 13
J gene: TRBJ1-1
D gene: TRBD1
V gene: TRBV2
clone size: .
CDR3 protein: CASRDRLNTEAFF
CDR3 DNA: TGTGCCAGCAGGGACAGGTTGAACACTGAAGCTTTCTTT